This TCR beta chain is from a study of blood T cell repertoires in COVID-19. At the level of the study: From the United States, Italy and Spain came samples of acute and convalescent COVID-19. Sample material is recorded as cDNA or gDNA derived from T cells, B-cell-depleted T cells, or PBMCs.

Original data processing: Reference gene primers were amplified, and this amplification served to estimate nucleated cell counts. Clones were sequenced by immunoSEQ multiplex PCR, and TCRdb holds only the in-frame ones, with some missing. The D gene and trimming were derived from the DNA, and the V and J assignments and clone size from that table. Of approximately 70,000 clones listed, 84% are singletons. The CDR3 is 14 residues long. The ends were cut back, 0 bases at V and 6 bases at J, with 10 bases in the middle. The V gene's germline CDR1 is SGHNT and CDR2 YYREEE (reference sequence). The chain uses TRBV5-4 and TRBJ1-5; D unresolved. The sequence derives from a woman aged 60-70 years with acute or convalescent COVID-19. The sequencing input was peripheral blood. CDR3 sequence: CASSLDPGGQPQHF. In DNA, the CDR3 is TGTGCCAGCAGCTTGGACCCGGGAGGTCAGCCCCAGCATTTT.